One and the same sample provided the 6 T cell receptor beta chains below, sequenced in a study of tumor and adjacent non-tumor tissue in lung cancer. The template was RNA from unsorted bulk tissue. Distant lung tissue was collected more than 3 cm away from the tumor edge. A modified ARM-PCR protocol with three rounds of nested PCR amplified TCRbeta. TCRdb processed the multiplex PCR reads anew with MiXCR; each CDR3 protein has one entry. In the table there are fewer than 100,000 distinct CDR3 sequences, around 82% of which are singletons. The sample comprised distant non-tumor lung tissue. Receptor source: a woman aged 45 to 65 with non-small cell lung cancer.

On this clonotype: At one end the junction does not follow the germline gene, possibly because of a read error. The chain recombines TRBV10-2 with TRBJ2-1; 10 bases agree with TRBD1. Per the germline V gene, CDR1 is WSHSY and CDR2 is SAAADI. The CDR3 is made up of 15 amino acids. CDR3 region: CACSGTGVSHNELFF. For the CDR3, the DNA is TGCGCCTGCAGCGGGACAGGGGTGAGTCACAATGAGCTGTTCTTC.

This clonotype was counted many times. The chain uses TRBV6-2 or TRBV6-3 and TRBJ2-3; unclear D gene. The CDR3 has 13 residues. CDR1 is MNHEY, CDR2 SVGEGT, per germline. V lost 6 bases and J 5 bases, leaving 12 bases between the germline ends. In DNA, the CDR3 is TGTGCCAGCAGCCTACAAGGCGTAGATACGCAGTATTTT. This codes for CASSLQGVDTQYF.

This clonotype occurred many times. The gene calls are TRBV6-6 and TRBJ1-1, with no clear D. Trimming stripped 2 bases from V and 0 bases from J, with 7 bases between. Per germline, CDR1 MNHNY and CDR2 SVGAGI (reference sequence). The CDR3 contains 14 residues. The CDR3 bases are TGTGCCAGCAGTTACCCAGAAGTGAACACTGAAGCTTTCTTT. Its translation: CASSYPEVNTEAFF.

Points on this clonotype: This may be a read error: a much more frequent sequence differs by one nucleotide. The chain uses TRBV15 and TRBJ2-1; D unclear. The CDR3 consists of 12 residues. The germline V gene encodes CDR1 LNHNV and CDR2 YYDKDF (reference sequence). The CDR3 DNA sequence: TGTACCACCAGCCTATACGAGGAAGAGCAGTTCTTC. Translation gives CTTSLYEEEQFF.

Turning to this clonotype: One end of the junction varies from germline; a read error may be responsible. CDR3 sequence (DNA): TGCAGCGTTCGAGATGGGTCTAGCGGAGAGGCCCAGTACTTC. Its translation is CSVRDGSSGEAQYF. This rearrangement joins TRBV29-1 to TRBJ2-5; 7 bases line up with TRBD2. Per the germline V gene, CDR1 is SQVTM and CDR2 is ANQGSEA. The CDR3 length is 14 residues.

As for this clonotype: Germline and junction disagree at one end, which may indicate a read error. The chain links TRBV5-5 to TRBJ2-7, with D possibly TRBD1 on 5 matching bases. Per the germline V gene, CDR1 is SGHKS and CDR2 is YYEKEE (reference sequence). This CDR3 has 13 residues. The chain's CDR3 is CASSGAQLYEEYF. CDR3 nucleotide sequence: TGTGCCAGCAGCGGGGCACAGCTGTACGAGGAGTACTTC. The whole variable domain, remainder taken from reference TRBV5-5 and TRBJ2-7, is DAGVTQSPTHLIKTRGQQVTLRCSPISGHKSVSWYQQVLGQGPQFIFQYYEKEERGRGNFPDRFSARQFPNYSSELNVNALLLGDSALYLCASSGAQLYEEYFGPGTRLTVT.